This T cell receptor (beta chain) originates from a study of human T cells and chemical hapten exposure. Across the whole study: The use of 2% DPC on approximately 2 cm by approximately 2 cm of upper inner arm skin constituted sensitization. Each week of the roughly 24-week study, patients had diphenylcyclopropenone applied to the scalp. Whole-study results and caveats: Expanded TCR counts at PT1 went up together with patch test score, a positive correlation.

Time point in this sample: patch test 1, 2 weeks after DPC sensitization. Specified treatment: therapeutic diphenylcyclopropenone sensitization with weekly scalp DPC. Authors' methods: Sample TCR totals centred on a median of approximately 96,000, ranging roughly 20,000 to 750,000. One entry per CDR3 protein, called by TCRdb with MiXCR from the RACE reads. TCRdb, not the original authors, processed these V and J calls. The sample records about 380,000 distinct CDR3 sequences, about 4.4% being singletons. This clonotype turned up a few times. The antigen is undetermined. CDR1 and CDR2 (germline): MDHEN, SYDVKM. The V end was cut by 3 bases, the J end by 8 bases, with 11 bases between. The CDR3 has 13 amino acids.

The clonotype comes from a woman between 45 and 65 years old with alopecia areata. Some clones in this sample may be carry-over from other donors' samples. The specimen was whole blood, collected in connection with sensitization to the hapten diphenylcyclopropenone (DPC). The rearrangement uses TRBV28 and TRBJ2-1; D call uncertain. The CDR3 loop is CASSLVSLDEQFF. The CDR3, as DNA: TGTGCCAGCAGTTTGGTGAGCTTGGATGAGCAGTTCTTC.